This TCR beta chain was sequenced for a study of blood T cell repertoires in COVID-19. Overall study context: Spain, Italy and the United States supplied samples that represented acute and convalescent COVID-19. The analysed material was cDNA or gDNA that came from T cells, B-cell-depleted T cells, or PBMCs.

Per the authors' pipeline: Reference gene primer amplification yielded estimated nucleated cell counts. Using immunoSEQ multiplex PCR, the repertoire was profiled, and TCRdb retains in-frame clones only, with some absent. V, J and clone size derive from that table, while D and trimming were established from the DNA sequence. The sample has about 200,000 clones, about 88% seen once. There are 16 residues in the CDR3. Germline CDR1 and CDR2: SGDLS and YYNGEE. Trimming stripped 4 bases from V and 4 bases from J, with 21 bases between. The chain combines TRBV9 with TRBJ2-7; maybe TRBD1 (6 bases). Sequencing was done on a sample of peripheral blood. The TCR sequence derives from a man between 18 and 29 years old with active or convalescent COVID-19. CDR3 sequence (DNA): TGTGCCAGCAGCCCTCGACAGGCCCTGGGCTTTTACGAGCAGTACTTC. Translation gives CASSPRQALGFYEQYF.